This T cell receptor (beta chain) derives from a study of cytomegalovirus exposure and HLA in healthy donors. Study-level background: From donors who were HLA-typed, an early data release held 65 million to 85 million unique TCRs.

The PCR made use of 60 Vbeta and 13 Jbeta primers. The assay was immunoSEQ multiplex PCR, and TCRdb's table has in-frame clones only and misses some. The sample yields 100,000 to 150,000 clones, less than 90% seen once. About this clone itself: Its antigen is not known.

Findings of the study overall: A classifier reportedly called cytomegalovirus status with high sensitivity and specificity. On later analysis, the bulk of CMV-associated TCR beta chains appeared to be HLA-restricted.

The CDR3 totals 12 residues. Germline V gene lookup returns CDR1 SGHTA and CDR2 FQGTGA. Trimming stripped 11 bases from V and 6 bases from J, with 14 bases between. This TCR was sampled from a man between 18 and 29 years old in good health and CMV-seropositive. V is TRBV7-3 and J is TRBJ2-1, with D maybe TRBD2 (6 bases). Sequencing used PBMCs. Written as DNA, the CDR3 is TGTGCCGTTGGGGGGTTCGGCAATGAGCAGTTCTTC. Translating gives CAVGGFGNEQFF.